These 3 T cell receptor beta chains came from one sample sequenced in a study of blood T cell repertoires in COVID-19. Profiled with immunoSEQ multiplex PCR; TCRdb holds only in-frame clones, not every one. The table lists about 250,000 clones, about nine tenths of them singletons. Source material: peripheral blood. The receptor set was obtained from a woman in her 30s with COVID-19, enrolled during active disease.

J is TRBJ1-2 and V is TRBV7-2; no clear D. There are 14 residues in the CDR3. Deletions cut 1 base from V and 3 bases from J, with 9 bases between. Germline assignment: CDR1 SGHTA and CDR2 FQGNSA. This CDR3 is CASSLGRDHYGYTF. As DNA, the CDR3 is TGTGCCAGCAGCTTAGGGAGGGATCACTATGGCTACACCTTC.

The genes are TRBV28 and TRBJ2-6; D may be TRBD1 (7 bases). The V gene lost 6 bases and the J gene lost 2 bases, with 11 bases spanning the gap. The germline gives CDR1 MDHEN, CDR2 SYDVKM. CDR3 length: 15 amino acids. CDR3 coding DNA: TGTGCCAGCAGCTTCAGGGGGGCTGGGGCCAACGTCCTGACTTTC. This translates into CASSFRGAGANVLTF. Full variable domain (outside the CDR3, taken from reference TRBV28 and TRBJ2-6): DVKVTQSSRYLVKRTGEKVFLECVQDMDHENMFWYRQDPGLGLRLIYFSYDVKMKEKGDIPEGYSVSREKKERFSLILESASTNQTSMYLCASSFRGAGANVLTFGAGSRLTVL.

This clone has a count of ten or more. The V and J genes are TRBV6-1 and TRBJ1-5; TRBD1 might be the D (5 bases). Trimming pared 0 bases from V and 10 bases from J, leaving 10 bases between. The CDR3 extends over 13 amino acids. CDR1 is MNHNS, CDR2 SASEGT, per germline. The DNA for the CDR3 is TGTGCCAGCAGTGAAGCGGACATCAGCCCCCAGCATTTT. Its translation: CASSEADISPQHF.